The subject of this entry is one TCR beta chain. What it recognizes is unknown. This sample was included in a study of graft-versus-host responses after intestinal transplantation. Study at large: Multivisceral, liver-intestinal, or isolated intestinal grafts were transplanted into recipients.

TCRdb's copy holds only in-frame clones and misses some; the assay was immunoSEQ multiplex PCR. The sample holds tens of thousands of clones, roughly 92% seen once. CDR1 and CDR2 from the germline V gene are KGHSH and LQKENI. This CDR3 has 15 amino acids. Trimming cost V 3 bases and J 1 base, with 13 bases left between them. Study-level points and caveats: The authors found GvH clones in recipient marrow, some appearing first in ileum or blood. Graft-versus-host to host-versus-graft clonal ratios in allografts were high in patients with graft-donor T cell macrochimerism.

The sequence was collected from a human donor who received an intestinal transplant. The sequencing used unstimulated CD4+ T cells sorted from spleen or lymph node cells, collected before intestinal transplant. The chain carries TRBV18 and TRBJ2-7; D ambiguous. CDR3 in DNA: TGTGCCAGCTCACCCTCATTAACGGATTCCTACGAGCAGTACTTC. It encodes CASSPSLTDSYEQYF.